The present TCR beta chain was sequenced within a study of blood T cell repertoires in COVID-19. The V gene's germline CDR1 is MNHEY and CDR2 SMNVEV (reference sequence). J was trimmed by 2 bases and V by 0 bases; bases with no gene match: 5. The CDR3 runs to 17 residues. Libraries were prepared by immunoSEQ multiplex PCR; TCRdb keeps only in-frame clonotypes and omits some of them. Of about 140,000 clones in the sample, about 75% were seen once. The sequence was collected from a woman in her 50s who had recovered from COVID-19. The chain joins TRBV27 to TRBJ2-1; 9 bases are shared with TRBD1. Sequencing was carried out using PBMCs or T cells enriched from blood (not recorded which). CDR3 protein: CASSLSGDRAPYNEQFF. The CDR3 DNA reads as TGTGCCAGCAGTTTATCGGGGGACAGGGCTCCCTACAATGAGCAGTTCTTC.